These 22 T cell receptor beta chains were all obtained from the same sample, sequenced in a study of cytomegalovirus exposure and HLA in healthy donors. PCR used 60 Vbeta primers and 13 Jbeta primers. Using immunoSEQ multiplex PCR, the repertoire was profiled, and TCRdb retains in-frame clones only, with some absent. The sample lists approximately 75,000 clones; 60% to 75% were seen once. What was sequenced was PBMCs. All receptors come from a man aged 35-49 years in good health and CMV-seropositive.

This chain uses TRBV4-1 with TRBJ2-7; 11 bases map to TRBD1. CDR1 MGHRA and CDR2 YSYEKL come from the germline V gene. This CDR3 has 15 residues. The J segment lost 2 bases and the V segment lost 1 base, leaving 1 base of the junction unmatched. This chain's CDR3 is CASSQGTGGTYEQYF. In DNA form, the CDR3 reads TGCGCCAGCAGCCAAGGGACAGGGGGCACCTACGAGCAGTACTTC.

In its sample, this clone was seen a few times. The chain is built from TRBV6-1 and TRBJ1-1, with D unclear. The V gene's germline CDR1 is MNHNS and CDR2 SASEGT. The CDR3 loop spans 13 amino acids. V lost 7 bases to trimming and J lost 1 base, with 10 bases between them. The CDR3 protein is CASTQIRNTEAFF. The CDR3 region has the DNA TGTGCCAGCACTCAAATTAGGAACACTGAAGCTTTCTTT.

V and J are TRBV6-5 and TRBJ1-4; perhaps TRBD1 as D (5 bases). V was trimmed by 0 bases and J by 6 bases, leaving 14 bases between them. This CDR3 has 16 residues. Germline lookup yields CDR1 MNHEY and CDR2 SVGAGI. The CDR3 coding sequence is TGTGCCAGCAGTTACTCCGGGTCAGGAGGGGATGAAAAACTGTTTTTT. This codes for CASSYSGSGGDEKLFF.

The chain combines TRBV5-4 with TRBJ2-3; D perhaps matches TRBD2 (6 bases). Trimming shortened V by 2 bases and J by 0 bases, and 16 bases separated the two germline ends. The CDR3 runs 17 residues. Per germline, CDR1 SGHNT and CDR2 YYREEE (reference sequence). For the CDR3, the DNA is TGTGCCAGCAGCTTTCCCACGGCGGGGTCTAGCACAGATACGCAGTATTTT. It specifies CASSFPTAGSSTDTQYF.

The V gene is TRBV4-2, the J gene TRBJ2-7; maybe TRBD1 (6 bases). Trimming left V 2 bases short and J 3 bases short, with 11 bases between. CDR3 length: 14 amino acids. Per germline, CDR1 LGHNA and CDR2 YNFKEQ. The CDR3 region is CASSQNRDGYEQYF. The CDR3 bases are TGTGCCAGCAGCCAAAACAGGGACGGCTACGAGCAGTACTTC.

J is TRBJ1-1 and V is TRBV6-5, with D tentatively TRBD1 (5 bases). Germline loops: CDR1 MNHEY, CDR2 SVGAGI. V dropped 6 bases and J dropped 1 base, with 9 bases sitting between them. This CDR3 is 13 amino acids long. The CDR3 spells CASRAGGNTEAFF. The CDR3 nucleotides are TGTGCCAGCAGGGCCGGGGGGAACACTGAAGCTTTCTTT.

This clone was recorded a few times. The chain carries TRBV7-2 and TRBJ2-7; TRBD1 might be the D (5 bases). The CDR3 consists of 17 residues. V shed 3 bases and J shed 1 base, with 19 bases lying between them. Per germline, CDR1 SGHTA and CDR2 FQGNSA. Here the CDR3 reads CASSLSSVGPLSYEQYF. The CDR3 region has the DNA TGTGCCAGCAGCTTGTCCAGCGTGGGGCCATTATCCTACGAGCAGTACTTC.

This chain joins TRBV29-1 and TRBJ2-7; TRBD1 agrees at 9 bases. The CDR3 loop spans 17 amino acids. The V gene's germline CDR1 is SQVTM and CDR2 ANQGSEA. J was trimmed by 2 bases and V by 5 bases; bases with no gene match: 16. CDR3 sequence: CSVFGTGQGTTTYEQYF. The CDR3, as DNA: TGCAGCGTTTTCGGCACTGGACAGGGGACGACGACCTACGAGCAGTACTTC.

The table lists this clone with a few counts. The chain carries TRBV6-5 and TRBJ2-5; D is perhaps TRBD1 (6 bases). CDR1 is MNHEY, CDR2 SVGAGI, per germline. The CDR3 length is 13 residues. V lost 6 bases, J lost 0 bases, and 8 bases lay in between. In DNA, the CDR3 is TGTGCCAGCAGGGGACATAACCAAGAGACCCAGTACTTC. As protein: CASRGHNQETQYF.

V gene TRBV9 combines with J gene TRBJ2-3, with D possibly being TRBD2 (5 bases). This CDR3 has 15 amino acids. In germline, CDR1 is SGDLS, CDR2 YYNGEE. The V gene lost 4 bases and the J gene lost 3 bases, with 15 bases spanning the gap. The CDR3 spells CASSYRGDGTDTQYF. For the CDR3, the DNA is TGTGCCAGCAGCTATCGGGGAGATGGGACAGATACGCAGTATTTT. The entire variable domain, with the rest obtained from reference TRBV9 and TRBJ2-3, is as follows: DSGVTQTPKHLITATGQRVTLRCSPRSGDLSVYWYQQSLDQGLQFLIQYYNGEERAKGNILERFSAQQFPDLHSELNLSSLELGDSALYFCASSYRGDGTDTQYFGPGTRLTVL.

The V call is TRBV5-6, the J call TRBJ1-1; a weak D match, TRBD1 (5 bases). This CDR3 contains 13 residues. Trimming left V 0 bases short and J 4 bases short, with 7 bases between. In germline, CDR1 is SGHDT, CDR2 YYEEEE. The CDR3 sequence is CASSLGGGTEAFF. The CDR3 DNA reads TGTGCCAGCAGCTTGGGGGGGGGCACTGAAGCTTTCTTT.

The chain joins TRBV7-2 to TRBJ2-2, with 11 bases fitting TRBD2. Germline V gives CDR1 SGHTA, CDR2 FQGNSA. The J segment lost 1 base and the V segment lost 1 base, leaving 5 bases of the junction unmatched. The CDR3 totals 18 residues. The CDR3 loop reads CASSLVASGGQNTGELFF. CDR3 in DNA: TGTGCCAGCAGCTTAGTTGCTAGCGGGGGGCAGAACACCGGGGAGCTGTTTTTT.

This clone was observed a few times. This sequence joins TRBV6-6 and TRBJ2-1, with 9 positions matching TRBD1. Germline V lookup: CDR1 MNHNY, CDR2 SVGAGI (reference sequence). Trimming at V came to 10 bases and at J to 8 bases, leaving 12 bases not matched to a gene. CDR3 size: 14 residues. This CDR3 reads CATDRGKIGHEQFF. Here the CDR3 DNA reads TGTGCCACGGACAGGGGCAAAATCGGGCATGAGCAGTTCTTC.

The chain carries TRBV18 and TRBJ2-3; 7 nucleotides align to TRBD2. Germline CDR1 KGHSH, CDR2 LQKENI. With V trimmed by 2 bases and J by 1 base, 3 bases remained unmatched. This CDR3 has 15 amino acids. The CDR3 bases are TGTGCCAGCTCACCAGGCGGGGGAGGCACAGATACGCAGTATTTT. This translates into CASSPGGGGTDTQYF.

The gene calls are TRBV4-1 and TRBJ2-7; 11 positions agree with TRBD2. CDR3 size: 14 residues. Germline CDR1 is MGHRA and CDR2 is YSYEKL. V shed 5 bases, J shed 3 bases, and the junction held 3 bases outside the gene matches. The CDR3 loop reads CASSNSGGDYEQYF. Here the CDR3 DNA reads TGCGCCAGCAGCAATAGCGGGGGGGACTACGAGCAGTACTTC.

This chain links TRBV2 with TRBJ2-5; D not resolved. The CDR3 spans 14 residues. The V gene's germline CDR1 is SNHLY and CDR2 FYNNEI. The V end was cut by 1 base, the J end by 3 bases, with 9 bases between. In DNA, the CDR3 is TGTGCCAGCAGTGAAGTGGTTCGAGAAGAGACCCAGTACTTC. Its protein is CASSEVVREETQYF.

The V and J genes are TRBV2 and TRBJ2-5, with D perhaps matching TRBD2 (6 bases). This CDR3 is built from 15 residues. Germline-derived CDR1 and CDR2 are SNHLY and FYNNEI. Trimming removed 6 bases from V and 5 bases from J, with 19 bases in between. CDR3 bases: TGTGCCAGCAGACGTGGGACTCAAAAGCGGGAGACCCAGTACTTC. Its protein is CASRRGTQKRETQYF.

This rearrangement joins TRBV4-3 to TRBJ2-5, with 7 bases matching TRBD2. This CDR3 is built from 16 residues. Losses at the gene ends were 0 bases for V and 4 bases for J; bases not matched to a gene: 8. CDR1 LGHNA and CDR2 YSLEER come from the germline V gene. The CDR3 DNA sequence: TGCGCCAGCAGCCAAGAGGACGGGAGGAGCCGAGAGACCCAGTACTTC. Its translation: CASSQEDGRSRETQYF.

V is TRBV19 and J is TRBJ2-1, with 8 nucleotides matching TRBD2. Germline loops: CDR1 LNHDA, CDR2 SQIVND (reference sequence). The CDR3 runs to 15 residues. Trimming took 8 bases from V and 0 from J; bases not matched to a gene: 6. This CDR3 reads CASRRGGSSYNEQFF. CDR3 DNA: TGTGCCAGTCGCCGGGGGGGAAGCTCCTACAATGAGCAGTTCTTC.

The chain carries TRBV4-1 and TRBJ2-7; weak D call: TRBD2 (6 bases). CDR3 length: 16 amino acids. Trimming pared 2 bases from V and 2 bases from J, leaving 16 bases between. CDR1 and CDR2 (germline): MGHRA, YSYEKL. In DNA form, the CDR3 reads TGCGCCAGCAGCCAACTCGTGGGACTCGATCCCTACGAGCAGTACTTC. It specifies CASSQLVGLDPYEQYF.

This sequence joins TRBV7-2 and TRBJ2-1; D unresolved. V lost 2 bases to trimming and J lost 5 bases, with 7 bases between them. This CDR3 is 13 amino acids long. Germline V gene lookup returns CDR1 SGHTA and CDR2 FQGNSA. CDR3 DNA sequence: TGTGCCAGCAGCTTATCCATCAACAATGAGCAGTTCTTC. Amino acids: CASSLSINNEQFF.

J is TRBJ2-3 and V is TRBV7-9; a weak D match, TRBD1 (6 bases). V was clipped by 7 bases and J by 0 bases, with 11 bases between them. The germline V gene has CDR1 SEHNR and CDR2 FQNEAQ (reference sequence). The CDR3 totals 14 residues. CDR3 sequence reads: CASTLGGSTDTQYF. DNA for the CDR3: TGTGCCAGCACCCTAGGGGGAAGCACAGATACGCAGTATTTT.